Listed below are T cell receptor beta chains from one sample, sequenced in a study of shared clonotypes between healthy human individuals. Generated by immunoSEQ multiplex PCR, the TCRdb table keeps only in-frame clones and is missing some. Among more than 2 million clones, around 95% were seen once, and the ten largest hold roughly 0.13%. The sample comprised naive CD4+ T cells sorted from blood. Receptor source: a man aged 18 to 29 in good health. Both conserved end residues are part of each CDR3. Each record gives: clone size, D gene, V gene, J gene, CDR3 protein, CDR3 DNA. D genes are given only for firm matches. Some rows mark clone size as missing; the rest say once, few, many or name a class of expanded clone.

NA	NA	TRBV2	TRBJ1-2	CASRPGSYGYTF	TGTGCCAGCCGACCCGGGAGCTATGGCTACACCTTC
NA	NA	TRBV5-1	TRBJ1-2	CASGTRDNGGYTF	TGCGCCAGCGGTACCAGGGACAACGGTGGCTACACCTTC
NA	TRBD1	TRBV15	TRBJ1-3	CATSRDRGVPGNTIYF	TGTGCCACCAGCAGAGACAGGGGGGTGCCTGGAAACACCATATATTTT
NA	TRBD1	TRBV28	TRBJ2-7	CASRNGQGIYEQYF	TGTGCCAGCAGAAACGGACAGGGGATCTACGAGCAGTACTTC
few	NA	TRBV18	TRBJ2-5	CASSPLGFQETQYF	TGTGCCAGCTCACCACTGGGTTTCCAAGAGACCCAGTACTTC
once	TRBD2	TRBV9	TRBJ2-3	CASSSTSGGAPDTQYF	TGTGCCAGCAGCAGTACTAGCGGGGGGGCCCCGGATACGCAGTATTTT
NA	NA	TRBV19	TRBJ2-1	CASRGTTNEQFF	TGTGCCAGTAGGGGGACCACCAATGAGCAGTTCTTC
NA	NA	TRBV7-2	TRBJ2-7	CASSLVHGLNEQYF	TGTGCCAGCAGCTTAGTCCATGGCCTGAACGAGCAGTACTTC
NA	TRBD1	TRBV28	TRBJ1-2	CASSLKGTVNYGYTF	TGTGCCAGCAGTTTAAAGGGGACAGTTAACTATGGCTACACCTTC
NA	NA	TRBV27	TRBJ2-3	CASTSSTDTQYF	TGTGCCAGCACCTCAAGCACAGATACGCAGTATTTT
NA	NA	TRBV28	TRBJ2-7	CASRLGVFHYEQYF	TGTGCCAGCAGGCTTGGAGTCTTTCACTACGAGCAGTACTTC
NA	NA	TRBV6-1	TRBJ1-5	CATSGANQPQHF	TGTGCCACCTCTGGGGCCAATCAGCCCCAGCATTTT
NA	TRBD1	TRBV5-6	TRBJ1-6	CASSFDRGRSSPLHF	TGTGCCAGCAGCTTCGACAGGGGGCGATCTTCACCCCTCCACTTT
NA	TRBD1	TRBV28	TRBJ1-2	CASSGQGLNGYTF	TGTGCCAGCAGTGGACAGGGTTTAAATGGCTACACCTTC
NA	NA	TRBV7-3	TRBJ2-7	CASSRSGSDYEQYF	TGTGCCAGCAGCCGGAGCGGTTCTGACTACGAGCAGTACTTC
NA	NA	TRBV6-5	TRBJ2-5	CASSYHETQYF	TGTGCCAGCAGTTACCACGAGACCCAGTACTTC
NA	NA	TRBV28	TRBJ2-3	CASSFGGGPPDTQYF	TGTGCCAGCAGTTTTGGCGGCGGGCCCCCAGATACGCAGTATTTT
once	TRBD2	TRBV27	TRBJ2-7	CASSLFYGTSGFYEQYF	TGTGCCAGCAGTTTATTTTACGGGACTAGCGGATTCTACGAGCAGTACTTC
NA	NA	TRBV11-3	TRBJ1-1	CASSSQKNTEAFF	TGTGCCAGCAGCTCTCAGAAAAACACTGAAGCTTTCTTT
once	NA	TRBV30	TRBJ2-6	CAWSLLPRGSGANVLTF	TGTGCCTGGAGCCTCCTGCCTAGGGGGTCTGGGGCCAACGTCCTGACTTTC
NA	NA	TRBV30	TRBJ1-1	CAWSVAVITEAFF	TGTGCCTGGAGTGTGGCAGTAATCACTGAAGCTTTCTTT
NA	NA	TRBV5-1	TRBJ2-5	CASSLTTGLQETQYF	TGCGCCAGCAGCTTGACTACAGGGCTACAAGAGACCCAGTACTTC
NA	TRBD1	TRBV15	TRBJ1-5	CATSRAGGSQPQHF	TGTGCCACCAGCAGAGCAGGGGGCAGTCAGCCCCAGCATTTT
NA	NA	TRBV7-8	TRBJ1-5	CASSLFGAQVRNQPQHF	TGTGCCAGCAGCTTATTCGGTGCGCAGGTCCGCAATCAGCCCCAGCATTTT
NA	NA	TRBV9	TRBJ2-7	CASSVDGSAHEQYF	TGTGCCAGCAGCGTAGATGGTTCTGCTCACGAGCAGTACTTC
NA	NA	TRBV6-1	TRBJ1-3	CASSDFGNTIYF	TGTGCCAGCAGTGATTTTGGAAACACCATATATTTT
NA	NA	TRBV6-5	TRBJ1-2	CASTPGPFYGYTF	TGTGCCAGCACACCAGGCCCTTTCTATGGCTACACCTTC
NA	NA	TRBV30	TRBJ2-3	CAWSRQGGTDTQYF	TGTGCCTGGAGTCGGCAGGGTGGCACAGATACGCAGTATTTT
NA	NA	TRBV6-1	TRBJ1-4	CASSELKGTGEKLFF	TGTGCCAGCAGTGAACTTAAGGGGACTGGTGAAAAACTGTTTTTT
once	NA	TRBV27	TRBJ2-2	CASSLLLGGYTGELFF	TGTGCCAGCAGTTTATTACTAGGAGGATACACCGGGGAGCTGTTTTTT
NA	NA	TRBV4-1	TRBJ1-6	CASSQEGLQGLDSPLHF	TGCGCCAGCAGCCAAGAAGGGTTGCAGGGGTTGGATTCACCCCTCCACTTT
NA	NA	TRBV19	TRBJ1-3	CASSFDSSGNTIYF	TGTGCCAGTAGTTTTGACAGCTCTGGAAACACCATATATTTT
NA	TRBD1	TRBV6-6	TRBJ2-3	CASSYSTGRATDTQYF	TGTGCCAGCAGTTACTCGACAGGGCGGGCCACAGATACGCAGTATTTT
NA	NA	TRBV27	TRBJ2-1	CASSLYSGIYNEQFF	TGTGCCAGCAGTCTGTACTCCGGAATTTACAATGAGCAGTTCTTC
NA	TRBD1	TRBV7-2	TRBJ1-5	CASSLEGQGNQPQHF	TGTGCCAGCAGCTTGGAGGGACAGGGTAATCAGCCCCAGCATTTT
NA	TRBD1	TRBV4-3	TRBJ2-3	CASSQERTGAGTQYF	TGCGCCAGCAGCCAGGAAAGGACAGGCGCAGGTACGCAGTATTTT
NA	NA	TRBV5-6	TRBJ2-5	CASAGAYWETQYF	TGTGCCAGCGCAGGGGCATACTGGGAGACCCAGTACTTC
NA	NA	TRBV10-3	TRBJ1-3	CAISEYTGSGNTIYF	TGTGCCATCAGTGAATACACAGGCTCTGGAAACACCATATATTTT
NA	NA	TRBV30	TRBJ2-5	CAWTADVTQYF	TGTGCCTGGACAGCTGATGTGACCCAGTACTTC
NA	NA	TRBV6-1	TRBJ1-2	CASSETGLANYGYTF	TGTGCCAGCAGTGAAACAGGCTTAGCTAACTATGGCTACACCTTC
NA	TRBD1	TRBV27	TRBJ2-7	CASSSVTRTGNYEQYF	TGTGCCAGCAGTTCAGTAACCCGGACAGGGAACTACGAGCAGTACTTC
NA	NA	TRBV2	TRBJ2-7	CASSEEQGPYEQYF	TGTGCCAGCAGTGAGGAACAGGGTCCCTACGAGCAGTACTTC
NA	NA	TRBV11-3	TRBJ2-1	CASSLTDNEQFF	TGTGCCAGCAGCTTGACAGACAATGAGCAGTTCTTC
NA	NA	TRBV5-1	TRBJ2-1	CASSISDEQFF	TGCGCCAGCAGCATTAGTGATGAGCAATTCTTC
NA	TRBD2	TRBV7-2	TRBJ2-3	CASSPRTSVADTQYF	TGTGCCAGCAGCCCTCGGACTAGCGTGGCAGATACGCAGTATTTT
NA	NA	TRBV6-5	TRBJ2-7	CASRPPGAGTYEQYF	TGTGCCAGCAGGCCCCCGGGAGCGGGTACCTACGAGCAGTACTTC
NA	NA	TRBV6-1	TRBJ1-2	CASSEGAWDYGYTF	TGTGCCAGCAGTGAGGGGGCTTGGGACTATGGCTACACCTTC
NA	NA	TRBV28	TRBJ2-7	CASSQNYEQYF	TGTGCCAGCAGCCAGAACTACGAGCAGTACTTC